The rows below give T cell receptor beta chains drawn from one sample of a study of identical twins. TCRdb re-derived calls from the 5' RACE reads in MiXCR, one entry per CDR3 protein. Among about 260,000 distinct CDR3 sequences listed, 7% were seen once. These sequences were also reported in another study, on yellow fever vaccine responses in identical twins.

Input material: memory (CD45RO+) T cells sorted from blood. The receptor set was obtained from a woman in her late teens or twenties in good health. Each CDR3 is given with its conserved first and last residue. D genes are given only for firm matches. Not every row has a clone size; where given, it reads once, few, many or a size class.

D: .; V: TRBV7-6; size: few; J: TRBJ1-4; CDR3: CASSFNPAGGLTNEKLFF; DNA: TGTGCCAGCAGCTTTAATCCGGCAGGTGGATTGACTAATGAAAAACTGTTTTTT
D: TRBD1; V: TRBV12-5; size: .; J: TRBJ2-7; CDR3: CPSGLVGTVSYEQYF; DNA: TGTCCTAGTGGTTTGGTAGGGACAGTCTCCTACGAGCAGTACTTC
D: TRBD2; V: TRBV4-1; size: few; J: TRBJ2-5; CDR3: CASSQVGTSGRETQYF; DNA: TGCGCCAGCAGCCAAGTGGGGACTAGCGGGAGAGAGACCCAGTACTTC
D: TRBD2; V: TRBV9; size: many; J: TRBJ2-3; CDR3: CASSVYGRGATDTQYF; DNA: TGTGCCAGCAGCGTGTACGGGCGGGGGGCCACAGATACGCAGTATTTT
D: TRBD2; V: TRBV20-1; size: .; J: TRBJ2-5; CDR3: CSARTSGGAGTQYF; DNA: TGCAGTGCTAGAACTAGCGGGGGGGCCGGGACCCAGTACTTC
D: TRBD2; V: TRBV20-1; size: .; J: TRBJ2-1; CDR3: CSARTSGWNEQFF; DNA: TGCAGTGCCCGGACTAGCGGGTGGAATGAGCAGTTCTTC
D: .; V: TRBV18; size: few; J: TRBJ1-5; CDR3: CASRTSLNQPQHF; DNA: TGTGCCAGTCGGACAAGCCTCAATCAGCCCCAGCATTTT
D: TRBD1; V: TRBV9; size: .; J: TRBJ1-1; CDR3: CASSVAGQGNTEAFF; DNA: TGTGCCAGCAGCGTAGCGGGACAGGGGAACACTGAAGCTTTCTTT
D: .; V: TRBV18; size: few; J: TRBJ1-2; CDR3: CASSPDQASNYGYTF; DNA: TGTGCCAGCTCACCCGACCAGGCGAGTAACTATGGCTACACCTTC
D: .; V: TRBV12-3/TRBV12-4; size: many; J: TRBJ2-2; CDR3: CASRGSVGDTGELFF; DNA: TGTGCCAGCAGAGGGTCCGTGGGGGACACCGGGGAGCTGTTTTTT
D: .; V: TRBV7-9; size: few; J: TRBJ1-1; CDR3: CASGEGGIKAFF; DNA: TGTGCCAGCGGCGAAGGGGGGATAAAAGCTTTCTTT
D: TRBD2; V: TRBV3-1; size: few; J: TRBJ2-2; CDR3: CASSQAGGLAGVDTGELFF; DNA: TGTGCCAGCAGCCAAGCGGGAGGACTAGCGGGAGTAGACACCGGGGAGCTGTTTTTT
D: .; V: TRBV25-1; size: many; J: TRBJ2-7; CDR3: CASSSQGKYEQYF; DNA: TGTGCCAGCAGTTCACAGGGAAAGTACGAGCAGTACTTC
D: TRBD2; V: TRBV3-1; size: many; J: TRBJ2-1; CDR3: CASSPTSGGALYNEQFF; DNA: TGTGCCAGCAGCCCAACTAGCGGGGGGGCCCTCTACAATGAGCAGTTCTTC
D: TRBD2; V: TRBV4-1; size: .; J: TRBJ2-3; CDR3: CASNPQRGGQGDTQYF; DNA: TGCGCCAGCAACCCACAGCGGGGGGGCCAAGGTGATACGCAGTATTTT
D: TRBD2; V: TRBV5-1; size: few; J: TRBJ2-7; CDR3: CASAPGTSSYEQYF; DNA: TGCGCCAGCGCCCCCGGGACTAGCTCCTACGAGCAGTACTTC
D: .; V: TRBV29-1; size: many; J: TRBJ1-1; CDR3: CSVKVVGTEAFF; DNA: TGCAGCGTAAAGGTAGTGGGCACTGAAGCTTTCTTT
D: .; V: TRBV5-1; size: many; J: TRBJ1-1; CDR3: CASSLGRQMGTEAFF; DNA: TGCGCCAGCAGCTTGGGCCGACAGATGGGCACTGAAGCTTTCTTT
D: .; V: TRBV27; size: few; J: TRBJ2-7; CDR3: CASRETSSPAYEQYF; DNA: TGTGCCAGCAGGGAGACTAGTTCCCCTGCCTACGAGCAGTACTTC
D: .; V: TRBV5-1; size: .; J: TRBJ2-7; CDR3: CASSLMGGGGEQYF; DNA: TGCGCCAGCAGCTTGATGGGAGGGGGGGGCGAGCAGTACTTC
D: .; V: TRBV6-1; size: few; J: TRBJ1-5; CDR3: CASRRQDSLGQPQHF; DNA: TGTGCCAGCAGACGCCAGGACAGCTTGGGCCAGCCCCAGCATTTT
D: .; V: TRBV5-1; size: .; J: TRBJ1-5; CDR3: CASSSGLGQPQHF; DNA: TGCGCCAGCAGCTCAGGTTTGGGTCAGCCCCAGCATTTT